This paragraph reports one T cell receptor beta chain. The record originates from a study of blood T cells in healthy people across ages. Germline V CDR1 and CDR2: MDHEN, SYDVKM. V was clipped by 7 bases and J by 8 bases, with 18 bases between them. The CDR3 runs to 15 residues. A second 7 to 11 cycle PCR used barcoded and J-beta primers. Every molecule of cDNA carried a tag from a template-switch adaptor with 12 random nucleotides. Paired-end reads containing CDR3 totaled no fewer than 2.5 million for each sample. From the 5' RACE reads, TCRdb called clonotypes with MiXCR, one entry per CDR3 protein. In the table there are roughly 1.9 million distinct CDR3 sequences, 35% to 50% of which are singletons. Whenever a sample was processed, at least 6 million PBMCs were isolated.

The receptor comes from a human donor in good health. The sequenced sample was blood. The genes are TRBV28 and TRBJ1-6; D gene uncertain. The chain's CDR3 is CASMTWTLRHSPLHF. CDR3 nucleotide sequence: TGTGCCAGCATGACCTGGACCTTAAGGCATTCACCCCTCCACTTT.